By proportion, the clone carrying this TCR beta chain is medium-sized. The protocol was immunoSEQ multiplex PCR, while the TCRdb copy is restricted to in-frame clones and leaves out a portion. The sample lists 10,000 or so clones; roughly 27% were seen once. Responders (roughly 200,000, CFSE-labeled) met roughly 200,000 stimulators that were irradiated and violet-dye-labeled. Proliferating responders of the CD3+CD4+ and CD3+CD8+ phenotypes with low CFSE were sorted after the reaction. The CDR3 has 15 residues. V gave up 3 bases and J gave up 7 bases; unmatched junction bases: 7. Germline V gene sequence: CDR1 KGHSH, CDR2 LQKENI. The data were taken from a study of graft-versus-host responses after intestinal transplantation. Overall study context: Transplant types were multivisceral, liver-intestinal, or isolated intestinal.

The TCR sequence derives from a human patient who received an intestinal transplant. The rearrangement joins TRBV18 to TRBJ2-7, with 12 nucleotides matching TRBD1. The specimen comprised alloreactive CD4+ T cells from a mixed lymphocyte reaction culture, sampled before intestinal transplant. Subset meaning: CFSE-low proliferating T cells sorted from approximately 6-day pre-transplant mixed lymphocyte reaction (GvH or HvG direction). The CDR3 loop is CASSPVGTGGYEQYF. The CDR3 bases are TGTGCCAGCTCACCGGTTGGGACAGGGGGCTATGAGCAGTACTTC.